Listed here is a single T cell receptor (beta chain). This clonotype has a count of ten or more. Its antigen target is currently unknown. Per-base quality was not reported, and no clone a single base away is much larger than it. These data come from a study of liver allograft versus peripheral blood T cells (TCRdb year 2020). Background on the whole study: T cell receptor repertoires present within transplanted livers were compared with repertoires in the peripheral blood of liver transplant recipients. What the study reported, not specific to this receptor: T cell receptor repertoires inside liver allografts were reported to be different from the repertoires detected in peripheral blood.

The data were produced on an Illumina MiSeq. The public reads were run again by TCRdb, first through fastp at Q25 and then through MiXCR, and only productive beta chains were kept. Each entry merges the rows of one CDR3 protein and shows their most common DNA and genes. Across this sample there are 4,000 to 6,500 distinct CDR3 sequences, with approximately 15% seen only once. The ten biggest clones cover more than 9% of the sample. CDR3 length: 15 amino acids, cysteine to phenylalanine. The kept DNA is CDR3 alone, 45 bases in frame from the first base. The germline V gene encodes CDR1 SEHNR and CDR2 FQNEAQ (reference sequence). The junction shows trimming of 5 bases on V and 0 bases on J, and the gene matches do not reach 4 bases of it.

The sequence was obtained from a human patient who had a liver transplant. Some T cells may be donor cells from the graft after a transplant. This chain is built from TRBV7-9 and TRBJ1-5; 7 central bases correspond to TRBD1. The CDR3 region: CASSGTAYSNQPQHF. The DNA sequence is TGTGCCAGCAGCGGGACAGCTTATAGCAATCAGCCCCAGCATTTT.